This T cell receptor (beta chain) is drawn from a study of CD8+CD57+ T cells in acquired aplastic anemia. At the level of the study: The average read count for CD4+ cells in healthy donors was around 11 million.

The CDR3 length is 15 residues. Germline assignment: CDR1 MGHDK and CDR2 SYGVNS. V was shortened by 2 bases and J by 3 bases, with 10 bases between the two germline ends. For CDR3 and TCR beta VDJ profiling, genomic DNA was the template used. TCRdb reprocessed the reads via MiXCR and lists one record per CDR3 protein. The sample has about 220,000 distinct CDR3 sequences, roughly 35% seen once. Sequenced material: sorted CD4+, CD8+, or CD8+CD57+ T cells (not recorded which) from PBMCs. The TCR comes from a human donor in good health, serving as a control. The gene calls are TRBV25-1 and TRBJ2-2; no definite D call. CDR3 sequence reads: CASSELSRDTGELFF. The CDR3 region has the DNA TGTGCCAGCAGTGAACTCAGTCGGGACACCGGGGAGCTGTTTTTT. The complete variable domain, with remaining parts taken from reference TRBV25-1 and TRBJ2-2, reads EADIYQTPRYLVIGTGKKITLECSQTMGHDKMYWYQQDPGMELHLIHYSYGVNSTEKGDLSSESTVSRIRTEHFPLTLESARPSHTSQYLCASSELSRDTGELFFGEGSRLTVL.